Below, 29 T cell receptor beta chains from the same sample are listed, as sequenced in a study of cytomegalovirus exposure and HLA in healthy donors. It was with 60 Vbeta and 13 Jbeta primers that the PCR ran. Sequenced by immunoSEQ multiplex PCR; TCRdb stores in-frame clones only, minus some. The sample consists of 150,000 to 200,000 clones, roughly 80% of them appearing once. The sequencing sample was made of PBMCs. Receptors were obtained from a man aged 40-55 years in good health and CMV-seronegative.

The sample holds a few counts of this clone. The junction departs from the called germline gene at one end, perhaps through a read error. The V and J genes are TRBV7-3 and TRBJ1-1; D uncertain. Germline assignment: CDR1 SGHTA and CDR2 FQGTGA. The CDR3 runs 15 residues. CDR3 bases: TGTTCCAGCAGCTTAGAAATCCGGGAGGCCACTGAAGCTTTCTTT. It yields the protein CSSSLEIREATEAFF.

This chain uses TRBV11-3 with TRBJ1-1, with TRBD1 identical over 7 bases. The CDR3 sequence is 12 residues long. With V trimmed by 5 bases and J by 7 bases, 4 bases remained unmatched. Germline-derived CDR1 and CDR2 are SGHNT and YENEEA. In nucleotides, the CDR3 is TGTGCCAGCAGCGCCCAGGGGGATGAAGCTTTCTTT. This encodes CASSAQGDEAFF. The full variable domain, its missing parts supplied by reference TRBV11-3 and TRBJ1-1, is EAGVVQSPRYKIIEKKQPVAFWCNPISGHNTLYWYLQNLGQGPELLIRYENEEAVDDSQLPKDRFSAERLKGVDSTLKIQPAELGDSAVYLCASSAQGDEAFFGQGTRLTVV.

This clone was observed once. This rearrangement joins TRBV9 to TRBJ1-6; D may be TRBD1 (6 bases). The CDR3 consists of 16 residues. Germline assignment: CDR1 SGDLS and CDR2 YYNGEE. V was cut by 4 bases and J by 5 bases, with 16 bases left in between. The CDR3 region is CASSSRGGDNNSPLHF. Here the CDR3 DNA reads TGTGCCAGCAGCTCGAGGGGGGGCGACAATAATTCACCCCTCCACTTT.

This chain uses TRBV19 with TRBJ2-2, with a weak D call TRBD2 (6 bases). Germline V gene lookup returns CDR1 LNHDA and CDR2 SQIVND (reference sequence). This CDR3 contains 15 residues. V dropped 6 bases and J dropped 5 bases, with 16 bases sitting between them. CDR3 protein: CASSPEGPWTGELFF. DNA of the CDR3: TGTGCCAGTAGCCCGGAGGGGCCGTGGACCGGGGAGCTGTTTTTT.

The CDR3 region is CASSLQGNTEAFF. CDR3 nucleotides: TGCGCCAGCAGCCTACAGGGGAACACTGAAGCTTTCTTT. The chain links TRBV5-1 to TRBJ1-1; maybe TRBD1 (6 bases). V was clipped by 4 bases and J by 1 base, with 8 bases between them. Germline V CDR1 and CDR2: SGHRS, YFSETQ. CDR3 size: 13 residues.

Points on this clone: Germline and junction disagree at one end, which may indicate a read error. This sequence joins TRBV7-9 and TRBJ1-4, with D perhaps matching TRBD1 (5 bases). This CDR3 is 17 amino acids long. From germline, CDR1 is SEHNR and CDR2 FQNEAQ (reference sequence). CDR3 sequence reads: CSSSSPSRQPTNEKLFF. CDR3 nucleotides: TGTTCCAGCAGCTCACCATCTAGACAGCCAACTAATGAAAAACTGTTTTTT. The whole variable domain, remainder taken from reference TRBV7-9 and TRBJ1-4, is DTGVSQNPRHKITKRGQNVTFRCDPISEHNRLYWYRQTLGQGPEFLTYFQNEAQLEKSRLLSDRFSAERPKGSFSTLEIQRTEQGDSAMYLCSSSSPSRQPTNEKLFFGSGTQLSVL.

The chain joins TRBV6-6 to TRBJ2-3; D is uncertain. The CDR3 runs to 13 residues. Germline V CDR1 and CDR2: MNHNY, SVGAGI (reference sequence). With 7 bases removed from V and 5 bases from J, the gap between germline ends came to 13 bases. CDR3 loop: CASTPHGLDTQYF. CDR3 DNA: TGTGCCAGCACCCCCCACGGGTTAGATACGCAGTATTTT.

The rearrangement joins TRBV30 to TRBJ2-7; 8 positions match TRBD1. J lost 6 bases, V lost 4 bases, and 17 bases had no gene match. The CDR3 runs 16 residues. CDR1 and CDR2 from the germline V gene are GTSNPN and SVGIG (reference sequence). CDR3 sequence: CAWNQRVGTGGGEQYF. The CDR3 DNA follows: TGTGCCTGGAATCAGAGGGTCGGAACAGGGGGAGGCGAGCAGTACTTC.

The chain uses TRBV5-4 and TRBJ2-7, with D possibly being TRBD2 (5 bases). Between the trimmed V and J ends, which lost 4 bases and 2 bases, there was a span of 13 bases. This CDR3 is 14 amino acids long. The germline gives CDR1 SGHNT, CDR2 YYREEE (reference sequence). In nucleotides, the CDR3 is TGTGCCAGCAGCCCTGACCAGCGGCCCTACGAGCAGTACTTC. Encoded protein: CASSPDQRPYEQYF.

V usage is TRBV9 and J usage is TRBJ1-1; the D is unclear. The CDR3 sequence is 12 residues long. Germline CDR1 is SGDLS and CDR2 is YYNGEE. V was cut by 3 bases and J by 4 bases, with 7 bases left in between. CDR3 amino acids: CASSGGFTEAFF. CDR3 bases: TGTGCCAGCAGCGGAGGCTTCACTGAAGCTTTCTTT.

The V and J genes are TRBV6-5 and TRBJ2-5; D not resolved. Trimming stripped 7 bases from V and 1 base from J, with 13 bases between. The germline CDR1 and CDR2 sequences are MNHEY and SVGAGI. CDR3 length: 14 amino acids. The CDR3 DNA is TGTGCCAGCAATCGCGCAAACCTCCAAGAGACCCAGTACTTC. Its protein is CASNRANLQETQYF.

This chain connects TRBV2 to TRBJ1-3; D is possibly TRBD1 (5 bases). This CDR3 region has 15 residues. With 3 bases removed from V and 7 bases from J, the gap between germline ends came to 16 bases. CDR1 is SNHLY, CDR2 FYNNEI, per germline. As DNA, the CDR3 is TGTGCCAGCAGTGACGGTGGTCCAGGGTGGAACACCATATATTTT. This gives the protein CASSDGGPGWNTIYF.

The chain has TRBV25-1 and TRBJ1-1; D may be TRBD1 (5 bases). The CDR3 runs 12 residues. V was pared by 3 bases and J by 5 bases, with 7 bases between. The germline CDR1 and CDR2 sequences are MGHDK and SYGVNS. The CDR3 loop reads CASSEQGTEAFF. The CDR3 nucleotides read TGTGCCAGCAGTGAGCAGGGTACTGAAGCTTTCTTT.

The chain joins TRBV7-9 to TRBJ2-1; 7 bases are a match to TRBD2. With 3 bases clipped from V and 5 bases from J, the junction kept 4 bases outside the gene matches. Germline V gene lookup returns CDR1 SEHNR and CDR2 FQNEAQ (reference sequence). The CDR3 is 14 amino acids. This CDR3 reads CASSFTSAHNEQFF. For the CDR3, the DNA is TGTGCCAGCAGCTTCACTAGCGCCCACAATGAGCAGTTCTTC.

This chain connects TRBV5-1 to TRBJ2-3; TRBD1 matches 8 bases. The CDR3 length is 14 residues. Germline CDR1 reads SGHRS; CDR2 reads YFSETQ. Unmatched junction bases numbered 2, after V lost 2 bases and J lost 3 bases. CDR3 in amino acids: CASSFGQGTDTQYF. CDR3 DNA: TGCGCCAGCAGCTTCGGACAGGGTACAGATACGCAGTATTTT.

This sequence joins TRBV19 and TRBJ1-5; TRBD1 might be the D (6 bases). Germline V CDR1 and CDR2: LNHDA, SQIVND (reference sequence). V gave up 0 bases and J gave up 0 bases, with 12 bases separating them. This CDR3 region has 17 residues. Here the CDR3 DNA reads TGTGCCAGTAGTATAGATAGCGGGGGGCATAGCAATCAGCCCCAGCATTTT. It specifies CASSIDSGGHSNQPQHF.

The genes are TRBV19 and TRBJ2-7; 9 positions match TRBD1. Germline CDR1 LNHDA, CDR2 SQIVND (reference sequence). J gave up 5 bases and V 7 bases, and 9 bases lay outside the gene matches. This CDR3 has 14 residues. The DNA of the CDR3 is TGTGCCAGTAAAGTGGGACAGGGAAATAACGAGCAGTACTTC. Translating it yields CASKVGQGNNEQYF.

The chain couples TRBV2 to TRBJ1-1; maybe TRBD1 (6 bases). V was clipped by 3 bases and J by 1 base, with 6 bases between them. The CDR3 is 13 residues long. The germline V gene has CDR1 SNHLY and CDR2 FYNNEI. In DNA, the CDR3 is TGTGCCAGCAGTGAGGACAGGAACACTGAAGCTTTCTTT. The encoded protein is CASSEDRNTEAFF. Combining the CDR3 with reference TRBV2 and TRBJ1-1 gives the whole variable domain EPEVTQTPSHQVTQMGQEVILRCVPISNHLYFYWYRQILGQKVEFLVSFYNNEISEKSEIFDDQFSVERPDGSNFTLKIRSTKLEDSAMYFCASSEDRNTEAFFGQGTRLTVV.

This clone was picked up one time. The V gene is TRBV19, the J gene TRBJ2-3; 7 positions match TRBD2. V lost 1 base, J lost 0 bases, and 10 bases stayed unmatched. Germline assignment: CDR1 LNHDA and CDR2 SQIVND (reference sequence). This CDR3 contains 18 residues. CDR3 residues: CASSIGLAATPSTDTQYF. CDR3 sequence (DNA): TGTGCCAGTAGTATAGGGCTAGCGGCCACCCCTAGCACAGATACGCAGTATTTT.

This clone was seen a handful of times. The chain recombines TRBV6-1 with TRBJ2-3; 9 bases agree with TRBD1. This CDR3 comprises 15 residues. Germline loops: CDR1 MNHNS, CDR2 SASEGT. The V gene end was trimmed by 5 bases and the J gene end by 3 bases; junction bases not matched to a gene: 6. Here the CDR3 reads CASSRRDRETDTQYF. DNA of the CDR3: TGTGCCAGCAGTCGCCGGGACAGGGAGACAGATACGCAGTATTTT.

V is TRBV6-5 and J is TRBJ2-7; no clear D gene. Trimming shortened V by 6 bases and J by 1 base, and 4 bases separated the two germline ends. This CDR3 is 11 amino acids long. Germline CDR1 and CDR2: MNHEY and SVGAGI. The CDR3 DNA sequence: TGTGCCAGCAGCCAGTCCTACGAGCAGTACTTC. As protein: CASSQSYEQYF.

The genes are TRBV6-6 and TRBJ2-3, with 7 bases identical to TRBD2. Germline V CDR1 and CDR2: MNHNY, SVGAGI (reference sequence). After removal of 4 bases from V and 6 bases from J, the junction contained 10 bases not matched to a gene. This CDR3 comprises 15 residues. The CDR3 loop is CASSSTSRRSDTQYF. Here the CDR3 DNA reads TGTGCCAGCAGTTCGACTAGCAGGAGGTCTGATACGCAGTATTTT.

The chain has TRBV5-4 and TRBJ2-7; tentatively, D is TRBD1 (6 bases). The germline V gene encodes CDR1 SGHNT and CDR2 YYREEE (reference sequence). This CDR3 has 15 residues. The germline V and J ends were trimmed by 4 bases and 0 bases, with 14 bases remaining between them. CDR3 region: CASSVTGKSSYEQYF. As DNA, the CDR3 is TGTGCCAGCAGCGTGACAGGTAAGAGCTCCTACGAGCAGTACTTC.

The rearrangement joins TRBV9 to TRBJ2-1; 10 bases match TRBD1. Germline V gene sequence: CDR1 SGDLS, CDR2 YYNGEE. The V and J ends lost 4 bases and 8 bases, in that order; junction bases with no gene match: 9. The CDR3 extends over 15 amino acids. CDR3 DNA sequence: TGTGCCAGCAGCCGTATCGGACAGGGGGGCGATGAGCAGTTCTTC. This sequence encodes CASSRIGQGGDEQFF.

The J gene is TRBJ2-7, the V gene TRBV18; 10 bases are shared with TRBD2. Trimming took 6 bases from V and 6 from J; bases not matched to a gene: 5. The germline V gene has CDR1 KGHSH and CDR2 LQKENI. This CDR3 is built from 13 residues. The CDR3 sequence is CASSEAGGSEQYF. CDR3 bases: TGTGCCAGCTCGGAAGCGGGAGGGAGCGAGCAGTACTTC.

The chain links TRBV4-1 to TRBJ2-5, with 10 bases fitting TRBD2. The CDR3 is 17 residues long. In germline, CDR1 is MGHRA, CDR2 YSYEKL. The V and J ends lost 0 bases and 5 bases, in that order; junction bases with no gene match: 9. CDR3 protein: CASSQDPGSGGWETQYF. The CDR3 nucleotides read TGCGCCAGCAGCCAAGATCCGGGTAGCGGGGGGTGGGAGACCCAGTACTTC.

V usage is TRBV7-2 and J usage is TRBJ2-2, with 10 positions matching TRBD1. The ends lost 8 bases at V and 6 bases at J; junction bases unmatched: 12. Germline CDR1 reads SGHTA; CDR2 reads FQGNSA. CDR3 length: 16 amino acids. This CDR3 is CASGRGGQGVAGELFF. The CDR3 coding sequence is TGTGCCAGCGGCCGGGGTGGACAGGGGGTTGCCGGGGAGCTGTTTTTT. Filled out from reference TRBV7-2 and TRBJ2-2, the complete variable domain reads GAGVSQSPSNKVTEKGKDVELRCDPISGHTALYWYRQSLGQGLEFLIYFQGNSAPDKSGLPSDRFSAERTGGSVSTLTIQRTQQEDSAVYLCASGRGGQGVAGELFFGEGSRLTVL.

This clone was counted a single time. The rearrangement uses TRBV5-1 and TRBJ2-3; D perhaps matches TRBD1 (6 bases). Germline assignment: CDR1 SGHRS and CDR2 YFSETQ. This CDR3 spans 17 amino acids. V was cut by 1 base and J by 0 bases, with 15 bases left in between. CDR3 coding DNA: TGCGCCAGCAGCTTGATGGGGGCCTCCTATAGCACAGATACGCAGTATTTT. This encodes CASSLMGASYSTDTQYF.

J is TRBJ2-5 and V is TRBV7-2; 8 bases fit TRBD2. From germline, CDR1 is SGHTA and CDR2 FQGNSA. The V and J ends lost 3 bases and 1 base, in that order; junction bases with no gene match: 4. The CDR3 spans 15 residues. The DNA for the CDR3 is TGTGCCAGCAGCTTCAACGGGGGGGCCCAAGAGACCCAGTACTTC. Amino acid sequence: CASSFNGGAQETQYF.